This section outlines one T cell receptor beta chain sequence together with its context. This entry is derived from a study of a mutant IDH1 vaccine in newly diagnosed glioma. Study at large: Treated patients comprised about 60% males and around 38% females, mean age roughly 37 years.

Time point given: baseline, week 1 (first vaccination visit). Regarding treatment: pre-vaccination baseline after standard-of-care therapy. V lost 4 bases and J 5 bases, leaving 7 bases between the germline ends. The length of the CDR3 is 11 residues. Per the germline V gene, CDR1 is SQVTM and CDR2 is ANQGSEA. TCRdb's table, derived via immunoSEQ multiplex PCR, lists solely in-frame clones and lacks some. The sample has some 67,000 clones, around 80% seen once. The sample here was peripheral blood mononuclear cells (PBMCs), taken from a glioma patient treated with radiotherapy, temozolomide or both. The sequence was collected from a woman aged 18-29 years with glioma. Some clones in this sample may be carry-over from other donors' samples. This chain uses TRBV29-1 with TRBJ2-3; D not certain. The CDR3 coding sequence is TGCAGCGTTGCCGAAGGAGATACGCAGTATTTT. Translating gives CSVAEGDTQYF.